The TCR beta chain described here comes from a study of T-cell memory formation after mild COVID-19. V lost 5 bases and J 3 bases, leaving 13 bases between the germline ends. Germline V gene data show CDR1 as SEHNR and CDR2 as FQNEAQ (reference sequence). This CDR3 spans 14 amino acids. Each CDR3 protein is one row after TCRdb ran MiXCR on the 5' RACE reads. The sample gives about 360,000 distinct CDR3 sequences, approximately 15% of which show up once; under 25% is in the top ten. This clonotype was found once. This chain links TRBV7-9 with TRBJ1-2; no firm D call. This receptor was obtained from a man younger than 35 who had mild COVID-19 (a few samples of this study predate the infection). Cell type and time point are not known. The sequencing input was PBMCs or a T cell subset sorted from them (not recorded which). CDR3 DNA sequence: TGTGCCAGCAGCCGGAACTTCGCCCACTATGGCTACACCTTC. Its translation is CASSRNFAHYGYTF.